A selection of T cell receptor beta chains follows, all from one sample in a study of T cells after yellow fever vaccination. TCRdb analysed the 5' RACE reads with MiXCR anew, one entry per CDR3 protein. The table lists 350,000 to 550,000 distinct CDR3 sequences, over 15% of them singletons, with 15% to 20% in the top ten. Sequences were derived from PBMCs, sampled before the yellow fever booster vaccination. These receptor sequences come from a man between 18 and 35 years old who received the YFV17D yellow fever vaccine. CDR3s include the opening cysteine and the closing phenylalanine or tryptophan. Each record gives: D gene, clone size, V gene, J gene, CDR3 protein, CDR3 DNA. The D gene is left open where the match is weak. Clone size appears in some rows only: once, few, many, or a class for an expanded clone.

.	many	TRBV7-6	TRBJ2-5	CASSWGTGRETQYF	TGTGCAAGCTCATGGGGGACGGGTCGAGAGACCCAGTACTTC
.	many	TRBV12-3/TRBV12-4	TRBJ2-1	CASSLFGNEQFF	TGTGCCAGCAGTTTGTTTGGGAATGAGCAGTTCTTC
TRBD1	few	TRBV7-9	TRBJ2-7	CASSYPGQSYEQYF	TGTGCCAGCAGTTATCCGGGACAGTCCTACGAGCAGTACTTC
.	many	TRBV29-1	TRBJ2-1	CSVEDVKGGNNEQFF	TGCAGCGTTGAAGATGTCAAGGGGGGCAACAATGAGCAGTTCTTC
TRBD2	.	TRBV15	TRBJ2-7	CATSRGLAGTYEQYF	TGTGCCACCAGCAGAGGACTAGCGGGGACCTACGAGCAGTACTTC
.	few	TRBV5-5	TRBJ1-1	CASSQAPHGITEAFF	TGTGCCAGCAGTCAAGCACCCCACGGGATCACTGAAGCTTTCTTT
.	.	TRBV13	TRBJ2-3	CASSEDLGGRGDTQYF	TGTGCCAGCAGCGAGGACTTGGGGGGCCGGGGTGATACGCAGTATTTT
.	.	TRBV9	TRBJ2-3	CASSEGERNTDTQYF	TGTGCCAGCAGCGAAGGGGAGCGCAACACAGATACGCAGTATTTT
TRBD2	once	TRBV19	TRBJ2-3	CASSMDRGGNTQYF	TGTGCCAGTAGTATGGACCGGGGGGGGAATACGCAGTATTTT
.	.	TRBV29-1	TRBJ2-1	CSVVSTQGGQFF	TGCAGCGTTGTGAGCACTCAGGGTGGGCAGTTCTTC
.	few	TRBV29-1	TRBJ1-2	CSVSPLAGVYGYTF	TGCAGCGTTTCCCCCCTGGCCGGAGTCTATGGCTACACCTTC
TRBD1	once	TRBV5-1	TRBJ2-1	CASSSGQGATQDEQFF	TGCGCCAGCAGCTCGGGACAGGGAGCTACCCAGGATGAGCAGTTCTTC
.	few	TRBV9	TRBJ2-3	CASSVTTGPDTQYF	TGTGCCAGCAGCGTTACAACGGGACCAGATACGCAGTATTTT
.	few	TRBV6-2/TRBV6-3	TRBJ2-1	CASSYSADISYNEQFF	TGTGCCAGCAGTTACTCGGCAGACATCTCCTACAATGAGCAGTTCTTC
.	.	TRBV5-5	TRBJ1-1	CASSRPMRVTEAFF	TGTGCCAGCAGCCGTCCGATGAGAGTCACTGAAGCTTTCTTT
TRBD2	once	TRBV6-1	TRBJ2-3	CASSDSASGGPGDTQYF	TGTGCCAGCAGTGACTCAGCTAGCGGGGGCCCCGGGGATACGCAGTATTTT
.	.	TRBV5-1	TRBJ2-1	CASSLAENEQFF	TGCGCCAGCAGCTTGGCGGAGAATGAGCAGTTCTTC
.	.	TRBV4-1	TRBJ1-1	CASSYRPSRPEAFF	TGCGCCAGCAGCTACAGGCCCTCACGGCCTGAAGCTTTCTTT
.	.	TRBV27	TRBJ1-1	CASSFAGRKAFF	TGTGCCAGCAGTTTCGCAGGGCGGAAAGCTTTCTTT